What follows are 3 T cell receptor beta chains derived from one specimen sequenced in a study of CD8+CD57+ T cells in acquired aplastic anemia. TCR beta VDJ and CDR3 profiling used genomic DNA as template. One entry per CDR3 protein, called by TCRdb with MiXCR from the reads. The data show 100,000 to 130,000 distinct CDR3 sequences, roughly 51% seen once. The sample was sorted CD4+, CD8+, or CD8+CD57+ T cells (not recorded which) from PBMCs. All receptors come from a human donor in good health, serving as a control.

Only a few counts were recorded for this clonotype. This chain joins TRBV10-3 and TRBJ2-3, with TRBD2 identical over 9 bases. J was trimmed by 0 bases and V by 6 bases; bases with no gene match: 1. Germline-derived CDR1 and CDR2 are ENHRY and SYGVKD. The CDR3 covers 14 residues. Here the CDR3 reads CAIRGTSSTDTQYF. The CDR3 DNA sequence: TGTGCCATCAGGGGGACTAGCAGCACAGATACGCAGTATTTT.

The V gene is TRBV11-1, the J gene TRBJ2-5, with TRBD2 identical over 14 bases. The CDR3 length is 17 residues. J gave up 10 bases and V 4 bases, and 14 bases lay outside the gene matches. Germline V gene lookup returns CDR1 SGHAT and CDR2 FQDESV (reference sequence). Here the CDR3 DNA reads TGTGCCAGCAGCTCTAATGATATGACTAGCGGGGGGGCGGACCAGTACTTC. Encoded protein: CASSSNDMTSGGADQYF.

J is TRBJ2-7 and V is TRBV7-8; D uncertain. The V and J ends lost 3 bases and 3 bases respectively, with 6 bases between them. The CDR3 consists of 12 residues. CDR1 and CDR2 (germline): SGHVS, FQNEAQ. The CDR3 reads CASSLAFYEQYF. The DNA for the CDR3 is TGTGCCAGCAGCTTGGCCTTCTACGAGCAGTACTTC.